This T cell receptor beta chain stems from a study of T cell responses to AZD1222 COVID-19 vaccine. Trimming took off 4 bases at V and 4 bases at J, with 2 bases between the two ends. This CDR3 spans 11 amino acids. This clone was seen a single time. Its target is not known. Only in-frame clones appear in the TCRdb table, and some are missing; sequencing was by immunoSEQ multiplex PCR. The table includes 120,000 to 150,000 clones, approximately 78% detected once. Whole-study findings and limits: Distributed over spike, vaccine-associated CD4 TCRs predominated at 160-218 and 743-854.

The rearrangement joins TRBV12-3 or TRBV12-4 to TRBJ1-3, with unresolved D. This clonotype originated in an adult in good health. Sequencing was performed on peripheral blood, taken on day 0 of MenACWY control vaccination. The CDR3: CASSSGNTIYF. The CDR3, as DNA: TGTGCCAGCAGTTCAGGAAACACCATATATTTT.